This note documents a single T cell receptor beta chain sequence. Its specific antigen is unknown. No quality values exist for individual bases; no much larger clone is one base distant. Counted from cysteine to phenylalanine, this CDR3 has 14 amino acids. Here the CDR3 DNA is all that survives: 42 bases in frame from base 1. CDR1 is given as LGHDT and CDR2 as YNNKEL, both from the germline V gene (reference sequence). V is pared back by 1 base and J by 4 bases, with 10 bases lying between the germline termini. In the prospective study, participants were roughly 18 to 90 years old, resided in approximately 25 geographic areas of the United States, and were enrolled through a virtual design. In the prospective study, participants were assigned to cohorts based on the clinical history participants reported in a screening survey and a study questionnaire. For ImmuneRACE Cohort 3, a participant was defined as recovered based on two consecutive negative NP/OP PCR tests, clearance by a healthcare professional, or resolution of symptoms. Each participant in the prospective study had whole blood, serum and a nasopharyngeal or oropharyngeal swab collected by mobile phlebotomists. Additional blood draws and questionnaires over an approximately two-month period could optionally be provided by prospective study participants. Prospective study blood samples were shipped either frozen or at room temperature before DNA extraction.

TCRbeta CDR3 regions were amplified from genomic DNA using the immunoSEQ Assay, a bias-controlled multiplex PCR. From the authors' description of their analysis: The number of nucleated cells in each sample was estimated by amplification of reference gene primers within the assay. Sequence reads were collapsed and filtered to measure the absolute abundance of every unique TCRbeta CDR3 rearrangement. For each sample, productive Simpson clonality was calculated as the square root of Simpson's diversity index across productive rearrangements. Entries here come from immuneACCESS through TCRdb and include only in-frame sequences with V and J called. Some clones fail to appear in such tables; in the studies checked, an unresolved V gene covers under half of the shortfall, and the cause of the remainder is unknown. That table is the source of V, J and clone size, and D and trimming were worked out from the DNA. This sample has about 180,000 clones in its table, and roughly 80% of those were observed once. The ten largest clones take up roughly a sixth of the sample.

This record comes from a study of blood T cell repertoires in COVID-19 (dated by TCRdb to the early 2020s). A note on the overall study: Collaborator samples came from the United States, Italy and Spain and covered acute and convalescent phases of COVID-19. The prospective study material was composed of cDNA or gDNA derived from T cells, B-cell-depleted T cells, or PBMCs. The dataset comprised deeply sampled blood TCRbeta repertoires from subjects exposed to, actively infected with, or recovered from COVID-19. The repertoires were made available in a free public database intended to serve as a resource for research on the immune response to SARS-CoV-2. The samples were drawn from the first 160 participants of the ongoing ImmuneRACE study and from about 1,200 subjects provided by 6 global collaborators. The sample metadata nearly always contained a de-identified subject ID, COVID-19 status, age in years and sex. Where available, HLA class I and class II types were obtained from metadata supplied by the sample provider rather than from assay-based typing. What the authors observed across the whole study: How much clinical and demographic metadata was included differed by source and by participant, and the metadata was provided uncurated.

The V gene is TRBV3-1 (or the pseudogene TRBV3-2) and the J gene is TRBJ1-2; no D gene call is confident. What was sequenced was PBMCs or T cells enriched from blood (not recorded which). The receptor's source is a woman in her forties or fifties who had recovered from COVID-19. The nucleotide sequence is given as TGTGCCAGCAGCCAAGTTGGTTCGGTCTATGGCTACACCTTC. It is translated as CASSQVGSVYGYTF.